A selection of T cell receptor beta chains follows, all from one sample in a study of blood T cell repertoires in COVID-19. The table came from immunoSEQ multiplex PCR; TCRdb's copy has only in-frame clones and leaves some out. The data hold over 300,000 clones, with roughly 90% observed a single time. Sequencing was performed on PBMCs or T cells enriched from blood (not recorded which). These receptors were collected from a woman aged 25 to 39 with acute COVID-19. CDR3s include the opening cysteine and the closing phenylalanine or tryptophan. The order of the fields is J gene, CDR3 length, V gene, CDR3 protein.

J: TRBJ1-4
length: 11
V: TRBV7-9
CDR3: CASYSNEKLFF

J: TRBJ1-6
length: 16
V: TRBV2
CDR3: CASSPDRGAYNSPLHF

J: TRBJ2-7
length: 12
V: TRBV5-5
CDR3: CASSRTVYEQYF

J: TRBJ2-3
length: 11
V: TRBV7-8
CDR3: CASSRSDTQYF

J: TRBJ1-1
length: 16
V: TRBV7-9
CDR3: CASSPPTPTENTEAFF

J: TRBJ2-7
length: 14
V: TRBV6-5
CDR3: CASSYAAEEYEQYF

J: TRBJ1-6
length: 16
V: TRBV19
CDR3: CASSITRSSYNSPLHF

J: TRBJ1-4
length: 11
V: TRBV19
CDR3: CASSPSEKLFF

J: TRBJ2-7
length: 16
V: TRBV2
CDR3: CASTRTGRDYSYEQYF

J: TRBJ1-6
length: 16
V: TRBV5-6
CDR3: CASSLAAGIYNSPLHF

J: TRBJ1-4
length: 14
V: TRBV5-1
CDR3: CASSSGFTNEKLFF

J: TRBJ1-5
length: 14
V: TRBV27
CDR3: CASSLLGGNQPQHF

J: TRBJ2-3
length: 15
V: TRBV19
CDR3: CASSPSRGAADTQYF

J: TRBJ2-2
length: 15
V: TRBV19
CDR3: CASRPPRENTGELFF

J: TRBJ2-7
length: 14
V: TRBV5-1
CDR3: CASSQGTGGYEQYF

J: TRBJ1-1
length: 14
V: TRBV6-6
CDR3: CASSPGQVNTEAFF

J: TRBJ2-5
length: 11
V: TRBV20-1
CDR3: CSASHRETQYF

J: TRBJ1-1
length: 13
V: TRBV5-5
CDR3: CASSSPGDTEAFF

J: TRBJ1-6
length: 15
V: TRBV10-3
CDR3: CAISARDRDNSPLHF

J: TRBJ2-3
length: 14
V: TRBV4-2
CDR3: CASSQEIGADTQYF

J: TRBJ2-1
length: 14
V: TRBV29-1
CDR3: CSVHTGGASNEQFF

J: TRBJ1-1
length: 14
V: TRBV7-2
CDR3: CASSVQGWNTEAFF

J: TRBJ2-1
length: 13
V: TRBV5-4
CDR3: CASSIGTTNEQFF